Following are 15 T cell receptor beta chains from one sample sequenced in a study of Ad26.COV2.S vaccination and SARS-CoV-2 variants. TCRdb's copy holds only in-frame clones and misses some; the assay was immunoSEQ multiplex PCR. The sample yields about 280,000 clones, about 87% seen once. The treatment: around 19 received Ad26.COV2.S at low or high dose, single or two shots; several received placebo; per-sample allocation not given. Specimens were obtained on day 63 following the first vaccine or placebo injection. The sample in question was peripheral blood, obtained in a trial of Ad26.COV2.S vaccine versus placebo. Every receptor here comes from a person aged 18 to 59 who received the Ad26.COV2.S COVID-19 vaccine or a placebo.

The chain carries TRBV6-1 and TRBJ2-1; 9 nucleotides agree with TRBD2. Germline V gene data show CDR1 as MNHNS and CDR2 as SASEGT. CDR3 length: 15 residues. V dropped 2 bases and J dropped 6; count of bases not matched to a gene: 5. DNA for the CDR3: TGTGCCAGCAGTGAATGGCGGGAGGGCCGCAATGAGCAGTTCTTC. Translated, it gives CASSEWREGRNEQFF.

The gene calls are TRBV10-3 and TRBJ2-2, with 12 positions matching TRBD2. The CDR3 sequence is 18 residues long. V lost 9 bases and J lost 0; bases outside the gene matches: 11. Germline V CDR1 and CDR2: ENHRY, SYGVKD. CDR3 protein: CAIGPGLAGHPNTGELFF. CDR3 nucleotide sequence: TGTGCCATAGGACCGGGACTAGCGGGCCACCCGAACACCGGGGAGCTGTTTTTT.

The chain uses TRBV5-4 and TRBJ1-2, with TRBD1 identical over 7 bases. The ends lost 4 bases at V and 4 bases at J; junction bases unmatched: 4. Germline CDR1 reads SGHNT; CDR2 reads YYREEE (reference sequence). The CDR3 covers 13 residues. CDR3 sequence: CASSPRDSYGYTF. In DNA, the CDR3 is TGTGCCAGCAGCCCAAGGGACAGCTATGGCTACACCTTC. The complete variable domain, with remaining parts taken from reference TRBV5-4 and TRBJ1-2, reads ETGVTQSPTHLIKTRGQQVTLRCSSQSGHNTVSWYQQALGQGPQFIFQYYREEENGRGNFPPRFSGLQFPNYSSELNVNALELDDSALYLCASSPRDSYGYTFGSGTRLTVV.

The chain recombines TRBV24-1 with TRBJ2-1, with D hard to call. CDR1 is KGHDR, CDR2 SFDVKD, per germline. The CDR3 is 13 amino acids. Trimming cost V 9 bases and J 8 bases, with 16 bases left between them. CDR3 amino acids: CATGTQASDEQFF. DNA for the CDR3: TGTGCCACCGGAACCCAAGCATCGGATGAGCAGTTCTTC.

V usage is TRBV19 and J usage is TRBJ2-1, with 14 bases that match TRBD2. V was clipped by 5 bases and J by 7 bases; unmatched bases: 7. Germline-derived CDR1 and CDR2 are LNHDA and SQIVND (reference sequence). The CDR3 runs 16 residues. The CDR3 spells CASSSSGTSGSNEQFF. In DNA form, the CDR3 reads TGTGCCAGTAGTTCCTCAGGGACTAGCGGGAGTAATGAGCAGTTCTTC.

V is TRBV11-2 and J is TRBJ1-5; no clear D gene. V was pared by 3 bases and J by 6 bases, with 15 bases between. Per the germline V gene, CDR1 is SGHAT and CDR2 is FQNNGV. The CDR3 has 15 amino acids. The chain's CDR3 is CASSFTGESGQPQHF. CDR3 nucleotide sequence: TGTGCCAGCAGCTTCACCGGGGAGTCAGGTCAGCCCCAGCATTTT.

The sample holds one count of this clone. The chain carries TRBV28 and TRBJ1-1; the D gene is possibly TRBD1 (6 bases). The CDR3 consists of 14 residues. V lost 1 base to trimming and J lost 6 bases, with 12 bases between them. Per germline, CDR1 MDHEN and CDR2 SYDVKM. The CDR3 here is CASSLYRATAEAFF. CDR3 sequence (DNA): TGTGCCAGCAGTTTATACAGGGCAACGGCTGAAGCTTTCTTT.

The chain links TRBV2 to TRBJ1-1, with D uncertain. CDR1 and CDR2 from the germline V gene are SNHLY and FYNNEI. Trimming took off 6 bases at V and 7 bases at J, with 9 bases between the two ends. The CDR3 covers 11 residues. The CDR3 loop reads CASSIGYEAFF. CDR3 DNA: TGTGCCAGCAGCATAGGTTATGAAGCTTTCTTT. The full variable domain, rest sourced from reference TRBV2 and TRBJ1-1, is EPEVTQTPSHQVTQMGQEVILRCVPISNHLYFYWYRQILGQKVEFLVSFYNNEISEKSEIFDDQFSVERPDGSNFTLKIRSTKLEDSAMYFCASSIGYEAFFGQGTRLTVV.

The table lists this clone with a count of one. In DNA, the CDR3 is TGCGCCAGCAGTGACCCTACAGGGGGCGGTGGCTACACCTTC. Protein sequence: CASSDPTGGGGYTF. The chain carries TRBV10-2 and TRBJ1-2; TRBD1 aligns across 9 bases. Germline V gene lookup returns CDR1 WSHSY and CDR2 SAAADI. V shed 3 bases, J shed 7 bases, and the junction held 6 bases outside the gene matches. CDR3 length: 14 residues.

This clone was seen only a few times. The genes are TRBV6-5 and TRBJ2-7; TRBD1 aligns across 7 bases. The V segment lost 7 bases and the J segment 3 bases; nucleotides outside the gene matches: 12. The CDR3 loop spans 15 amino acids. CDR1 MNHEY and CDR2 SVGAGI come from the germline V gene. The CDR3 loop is CASMGRQGAFYEQYF. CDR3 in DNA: TGTGCCAGCATGGGGAGACAGGGAGCTTTCTACGAGCAGTACTTC.

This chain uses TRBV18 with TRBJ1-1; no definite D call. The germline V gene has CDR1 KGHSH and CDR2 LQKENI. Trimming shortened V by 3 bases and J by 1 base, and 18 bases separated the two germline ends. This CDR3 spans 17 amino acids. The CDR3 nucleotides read TGTGCCAGCTCACCCTTTAGGTCCTCTCCCGAGAACACTGAAGCTTTCTTT. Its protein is CASSPFRSSPENTEAFF.

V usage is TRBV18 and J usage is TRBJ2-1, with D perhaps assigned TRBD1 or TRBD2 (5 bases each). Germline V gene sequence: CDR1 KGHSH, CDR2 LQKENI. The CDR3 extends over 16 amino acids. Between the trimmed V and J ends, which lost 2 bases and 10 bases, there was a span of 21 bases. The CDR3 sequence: CASSPGAGIGDGEQFF. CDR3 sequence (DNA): TGTGCCAGCTCACCAGGAGCAGGGATAGGGGACGGCGAGCAGTTCTTC.

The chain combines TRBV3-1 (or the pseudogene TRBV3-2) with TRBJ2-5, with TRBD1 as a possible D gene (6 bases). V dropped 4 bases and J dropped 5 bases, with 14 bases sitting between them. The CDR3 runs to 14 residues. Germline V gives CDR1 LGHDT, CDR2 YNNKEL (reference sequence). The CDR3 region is CASSPSPGAETQYF. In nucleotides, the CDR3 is TGTGCCAGCAGCCCTTCCCCAGGGGCGGAGACCCAGTACTTC.

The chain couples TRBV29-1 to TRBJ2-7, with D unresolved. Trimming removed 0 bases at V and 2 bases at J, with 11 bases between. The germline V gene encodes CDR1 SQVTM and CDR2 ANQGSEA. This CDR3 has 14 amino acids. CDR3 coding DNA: TGCAGCGTTGAAGAGATAGGGCGAGCCTACGAGCAGTACTTC. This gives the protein CSVEEIGRAYEQYF.

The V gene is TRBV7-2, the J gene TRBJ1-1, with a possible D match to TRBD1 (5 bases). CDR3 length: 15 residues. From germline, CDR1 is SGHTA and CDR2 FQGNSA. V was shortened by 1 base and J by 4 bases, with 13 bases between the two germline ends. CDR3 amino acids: CASSLVQGSLTEAFF. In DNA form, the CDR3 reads TGTGCCAGCAGCTTAGTCCAGGGTTCCCTCACTGAAGCTTTCTTT. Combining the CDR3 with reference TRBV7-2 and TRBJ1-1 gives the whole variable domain GAGVSQSPSNKVTEKGKDVELRCDPISGHTALYWYRQSLGQGLEFLIYFQGNSAPDKSGLPSDRFSAERTGGSVSTLTIQRTQQEDSAVYLCASSLVQGSLTEAFFGQGTRLTVV.